This T cell receptor beta chain came from a study of blood T cells in healthy people across ages. This clonotype has more than one count but fewer than ten. At one end, the junction sequence differs from germline, possibly due to a read error. Germline CDR1 and CDR2: SGHRS and YFSETQ. CDR3 length: 12 amino acids. Through a sample-barcoded 5' primer and a J-beta primer mix, a second PCR was run for roughly 7 to 12 cycles. TCRdb re-derived calls from the 5' RACE reads in MiXCR, one entry per CDR3 protein. The profile shows approximately 960,000 distinct CDR3 sequences, 25% to 35% of them singletons. Separately, the same data were catalogued under a study of T cells of mothers and their children.

The rearrangement links TRBV5-1 to TRBJ2-7; tentative D call: TRBD1 (5 bases). This receptor was taken from a woman aged 40 to 49 in good health. Sequenced input: blood. CDR3: CASGFAQGEQYF. The CDR3 DNA follows: TGCGCCAGCGGCTTTGCCCAGGGCGAGCAGTACTTC. Drawing the rest from reference TRBV5-1 and TRBJ2-7, the complete variable domain is KAGVTQTPRYLIKTRGQQVTLSCSPISGHRSVSWYQQTPGQGLQFLFEYFSETQRNKGNFPGRFSGRQFSNSRSEMNVSTLELGDSALYLCASGFAQGEQYFGPGTRLTVT.